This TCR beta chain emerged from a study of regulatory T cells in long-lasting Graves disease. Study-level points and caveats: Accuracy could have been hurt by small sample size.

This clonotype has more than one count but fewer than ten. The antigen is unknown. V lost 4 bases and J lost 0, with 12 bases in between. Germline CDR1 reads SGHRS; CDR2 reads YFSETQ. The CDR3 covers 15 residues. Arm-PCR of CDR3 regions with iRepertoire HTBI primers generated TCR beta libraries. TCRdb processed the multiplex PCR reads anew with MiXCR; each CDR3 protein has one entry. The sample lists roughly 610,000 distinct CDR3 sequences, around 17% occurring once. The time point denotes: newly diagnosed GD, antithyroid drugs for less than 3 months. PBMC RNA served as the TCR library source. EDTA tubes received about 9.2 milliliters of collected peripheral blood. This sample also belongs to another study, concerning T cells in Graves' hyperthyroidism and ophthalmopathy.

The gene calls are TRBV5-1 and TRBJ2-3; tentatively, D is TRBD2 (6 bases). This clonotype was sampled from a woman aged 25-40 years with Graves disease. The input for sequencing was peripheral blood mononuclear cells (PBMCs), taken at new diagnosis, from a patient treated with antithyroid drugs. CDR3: CASSQEGQSTDTQYF. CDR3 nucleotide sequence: TGCGCCAGCAGCCAGGAGGGCCAAAGCACAGATACGCAGTATTTT.